Shown below are 31 T cell receptor beta chains from a single sample sequenced in a study of a mutant IDH1 vaccine in newly diagnosed glioma. Their target antigens are unknown. The time point: week 35, safety follow-up. Topical imiquimod accompanied each vaccine dose, which consisted of 300 ug of mutant IDH1 20-mer peptide. Only in-frame clones appear in the TCRdb table, and some are missing; sequencing was by immunoSEQ multiplex PCR. Of about 58,000 clones in the sample, roughly four fifths are singletons; the top ten hold 5% to 7%. The source material was PBMCs, sampled from a glioma patient whose treatment included an IDH1 peptide vaccine. All receptors come from a middle-aged man with glioma.

This clone appeared a few times. V usage is TRBV9 and J usage is TRBJ2-1, with D possibly TRBD2 on 6 matching bases. V lost 2 bases and J lost 6, with 15 bases in between. Germline assignment: CDR1 SGDLS and CDR2 YYNGEE. This CDR3 spans 15 amino acids. In DNA, the CDR3 is TGTGCCAGCAGCGTCGGGACTCTGGGCCGCAATGAGCAGTTCTTC. Translation gives CASSVGTLGRNEQFF.

This clone was detected only once. The rearrangement joins TRBV5-4 to TRBJ2-7; possibly TRBD1 or TRBD2 for D (5 bases each). The CDR3 is 15 amino acids. The ends were cut back, 0 bases at V and 3 bases at J, with 13 bases in the middle. Germline loops: CDR1 SGHNT, CDR2 YYREEE (reference sequence). CDR3 coding DNA: TGTGCCAGCAGCTTGGAACAGGTCGGGGACTACGAGCAGTACTTC. Translated: CASSLEQVGDYEQYF.

This chain links TRBV5-4 with TRBJ2-1, with D hard to call. Between the trimmed V and J ends, which lost 2 bases and 8 bases, there was a span of 2 bases. The CDR3 sequence is 10 residues long. Germline CDR1 reads SGHNT; CDR2 reads YYREEE (reference sequence). CDR3 sequence reads: CASSLYEQFF. The CDR3, as DNA: TGTGCCAGCAGCTTATATGAGCAGTTCTTC. Complete variable domain (other parts from reference TRBV5-4 and TRBJ2-1): ETGVTQSPTHLIKTRGQQVTLRCSSQSGHNTVSWYQQALGQGPQFIFQYYREEENGRGNFPPRFSGLQFPNYSSELNVNALELDDSALYLCASSLYEQFFGPGTRLTVL.

CDR3 region: CASSYSRLSSYEQYF. CDR3 in DNA: TGTGCCAGCAGTTACTCGCGCTTAAGCTCCTACGAGCAGTACTTC. V usage is TRBV6-5 and J usage is TRBJ2-7; no reliable D call. The CDR3 runs 15 residues. The V gene's germline CDR1 is MNHEY and CDR2 SVGAGI. V was cut by 0 bases and J by 0 bases, with 9 bases left in between.

V gene TRBV7-3 combines with J gene TRBJ2-3; 12 bases are a match to TRBD2. The J segment lost 7 bases and the V segment lost 5 bases, leaving 4 bases of the junction unmatched. The CDR3 is made up of 14 amino acids. Germline-derived CDR1 and CDR2 are SGHTA and FQGTGA. CDR3 DNA: TGTGCCAGCAGCAAAGGACTAGCGGGGTATACGCAGTATTTT. This gives the protein CASSKGLAGYTQYF.

The V call is TRBV4-2, the J call TRBJ1-2; D may be TRBD1 (5 bases). The CDR3 loop spans 14 amino acids. The V end was cut by 6 bases, the J end by 6 bases, with 17 bases between. The germline V gene encodes CDR1 LGHNA and CDR2 YNFKEQ. The CDR3 here is CASRITGGRDGYTF. The CDR3 DNA reads TGTGCCAGCAGAATCACTGGGGGACGTGATGGCTACACCTTC.

The rearrangement links TRBV28 to TRBJ2-7; TRBD1 agrees at 10 bases. The V gene end was trimmed by 8 bases and the J gene end by 9 bases; junction bases not matched to a gene: 10. The CDR3 is made up of 13 amino acids. Germline loops: CDR1 MDHEN, CDR2 SYDVKM. CDR3 residues: CASWDRGLDAQYF. The DNA for the CDR3 is TGTGCCAGCTGGGACAGGGGTTTGGATGCGCAGTACTTC.

V usage is TRBV11-2 and J usage is TRBJ1-2, with D unclear. Germline-derived CDR1 and CDR2 are SGHAT and FQNNGV. The ends were cut back, 1 base at V and 10 bases at J, with 13 bases in the middle. The CDR3 contains 13 residues. In DNA, the CDR3 is TGTGCCAGCAGCTTAGGGACGGCCGTTGACTACACCTTC. Protein: CASSLGTAVDYTF.

The gene calls are TRBV11-3 and TRBJ1-3; no clear D gene. The germline V and J ends were trimmed by 4 bases and 4 bases, with 11 bases remaining between them. Germline lookup yields CDR1 SGHNT and CDR2 YENEEA. CDR3 length equals 14 residues. In DNA form, the CDR3 reads TGTGCCAGCAGCTCCCTACCTGAGGGAAACACCATATATTTT. This codes for CASSSLPEGNTIYF.

The gene calls are TRBV28 and TRBJ2-7; D may be TRBD1 (5 bases). V was cut by 5 bases and J by 2 bases, with 13 bases left in between. The CDR3 length is 14 residues. The V gene's germline CDR1 is MDHEN and CDR2 SYDVKM. The CDR3 DNA reads TGTGCCAGCAGTCGACAGTATTTGGCCTACGAGCAGTACTTC. Translated: CASSRQYLAYEQYF.

The chain links TRBV7-9 to TRBJ1-2, with unresolved D. The V end lost 5 bases, the J end lost 4 bases, and 20 bases lay between the germline ends. Looked up from germline, CDR1 is SEHNR and CDR2 is FQNEAQ (reference sequence). The CDR3 contains 16 residues. CDR3: CASSPPAGVEAYGYTF. In nucleotides, the CDR3 is TGTGCCAGCAGCCCCCCCGCAGGAGTGGAGGCCTATGGCTACACCTTC.

The V call is TRBV6-6, the J call TRBJ2-3, with D possibly matching TRBD1 (8 bases). Germline V gene lookup returns CDR1 MNHNY and CDR2 SVGAGI (reference sequence). The V end was cut by 4 bases, the J end by 8 bases, with 22 bases between. The CDR3 contains 16 residues. CDR3 sequence: CASSSVKGQGGGTQYF. The CDR3 coding sequence is TGTGCCAGCAGTTCCGTTAAAGGACAGGGCGGGGGTACGCAGTATTTT.

Only one count was recorded for this clone. The chain joins TRBV5-1 to TRBJ2-5; D is perhaps TRBD1 (6 bases). Trimming took off 6 bases at V and 0 bases at J, with 12 bases between the two ends. The CDR3 runs to 14 residues. Looked up from germline, CDR1 is SGHRS and CDR2 is YFSETQ. The CDR3 sequence: CASTAGVYQETQYF. The CDR3 DNA is TGCGCCAGCACGGCAGGGGTGTACCAAGAGACCCAGTACTTC.

This chain connects TRBV9 to TRBJ2-7; tentatively, D is TRBD2 (5 bases). V shed 2 bases and J shed 2 bases, with 11 bases lying between them. CDR3 size: 14 residues. In germline, CDR1 is SGDLS, CDR2 YYNGEE. In DNA, the CDR3 is TGTGCCAGCAGCGTGAGGACTGAGACCTACGAGCAGTACTTC. Translated: CASSVRTETYEQYF.

The rearrangement joins TRBV28 to TRBJ1-1, with a weak D call TRBD1 (6 bases). The CDR3 is made up of 15 amino acids. The V end lost 5 bases, the J end lost 3 bases, and 16 bases lay between the germline ends. Germline lookup yields CDR1 MDHEN and CDR2 SYDVKM. The CDR3 DNA reads as TGTGCCAGCAGTGAGAGGGGGGGAGGATACACTGAAGCTTTCTTT. This codes for CASSERGGGYTEAFF. The whole variable domain, remainder taken from reference TRBV28 and TRBJ1-1, is DVKVTQSSRYLVKRTGEKVFLECVQDMDHENMFWYRQDPGLGLRLIYFSYDVKMKEKGDIPEGYSVSREKKERFSLILESASTNQTSMYLCASSERGGGYTEAFFGQGTRLTVV.

The chain links TRBV7-2 to TRBJ1-2; weak D call: TRBD1 (5 bases). Germline CDR1 SGHTA, CDR2 FQGNSA. V shed 3 bases and J shed 2 bases, with 10 bases lying between them. There are 14 residues in the CDR3. The CDR3 DNA reads as TGTGCCAGCAGCTTGGTTGCAGGGAACTATGGCTACACCTTC. As protein: CASSLVAGNYGYTF.

The chain links TRBV4-3 to TRBJ1-1; D call uncertain. The CDR3 has 14 amino acids. CDR1 is LGHNA, CDR2 YSLEER, per germline. Deletions cut 0 bases from V and 0 bases from J, with 5 bases between. DNA for the CDR3: TGCGCCAGCAGCCAAGATGGTATGAACACTGAAGCTTTCTTT. Amino acid sequence: CASSQDGMNTEAFF.

The V and J genes are TRBV7-9 and TRBJ1-3; D might be TRBD1 (5 bases). The CDR3 sequence is 14 residues long. Germline CDR1 is SEHNR and CDR2 is FQNEAQ (reference sequence). The V and J ends lost 3 bases and 3 bases respectively, with 9 bases between them. This CDR3 is CASSLGTSGNTIYF. CDR3 nucleotide sequence: TGTGCCAGCAGCTTGGGGACTAGTGGAAACACCATATATTTT.

V and J are TRBV9 and TRBJ1-3; D gene uncertain. The CDR3 length is 16 residues. Trimming removed 0 bases at V and 0 bases at J, with 10 bases between. Germline V gives CDR1 SGDLS, CDR2 YYNGEE. In DNA form, the CDR3 reads TGTGCCAGCAGCGTAGAAGTCTCGAGCTCTGGAAACACCATATATTTT. This translates into CASSVEVSSSGNTIYF.

The chain is built from TRBV29-1 and TRBJ1-4; no clear D. Trimming removed 6 bases at V and 7 bases at J, with 15 bases between. The CDR3 covers 13 residues. Germline V lookup: CDR1 SQVTM, CDR2 ANQGSEA. This chain's CDR3 is CSVGLEGFEKLFF. The CDR3 nucleotides are TGCAGCGTCGGTCTCGAGGGCTTTGAAAAACTGTTTTTT.

V and J are TRBV6-5 and TRBJ2-7; D is perhaps TRBD1 (6 bases). CDR3 length: 13 amino acids. Germline V gene data show CDR1 as MNHEY and CDR2 as SVGAGI. V gave up 5 bases and J gave up 6 bases, with 14 bases separating them. CDR3 amino acids: CASSPLQGPEQYF. DNA of the CDR3: TGTGCCAGCAGTCCGCTACAGGGACCCGAGCAGTACTTC.

CDR3 loop: CASRYRDTLYEQYF. The CDR3, as DNA: TGCGCCAGCAGGTACCGGGACACACTTTACGAGCAGTACTTC. The gene calls are TRBV5-1 and TRBJ2-7, with D tentatively TRBD1 (6 bases). The CDR3 is made up of 14 amino acids. Trimming cost V 5 bases and J 4 bases, with 16 bases left between them. CDR1 is SGHRS, CDR2 YFSETQ, per germline.

The rearrangement joins TRBV30 to TRBJ1-5; tentatively, D is TRBD1 (5 bases). Per the germline V gene, CDR1 is GTSNPN and CDR2 is SVGIG (reference sequence). This CDR3 is built from 11 residues. The V gene lost 5 bases and the J gene lost 7 bases, with 9 bases spanning the gap. This CDR3 reads CAWGDGQPQHF. The CDR3 DNA sequence: TGTGCCTGGGGGGACGGGCAGCCCCAGCATTTT.

CDR3 DNA sequence: TGTGCCAGCAGCTTAGGGCAGACCCTAACTGAAGCTTTCTTT. It specifies CASSLGQTLTEAFF. The rearrangement joins TRBV11-2 to TRBJ1-1; D is uncertain. Per germline, CDR1 SGHAT and CDR2 FQNNGV. This CDR3 contains 14 residues. The V end lost 1 base, the J end lost 5 bases, and 11 bases lay between the germline ends.

Only a few counts were recorded for this clone. The gene calls are TRBV6-5 and TRBJ1-5; no clear D gene. The length of the CDR3 is 13 residues. The ends were cut back, 3 bases at V and 4 bases at J, with 7 bases in the middle. Germline V gene data show CDR1 as MNHEY and CDR2 as SVGAGI. Here the CDR3 DNA reads TGTGCCAGCAGTTATACAAAGAATCAGCCCCAGCATTTT. Protein sequence: CASSYTKNQPQHF.

The CDR3 sequence: CASSPRTKFGNQPQHF. In nucleotides, the CDR3 is TGTGCCAGCAGTCCCCGGACAAAATTCGGCAATCAGCCCCAGCATTTT. The chain employs TRBV6-6 and TRBJ1-5, with D tentatively TRBD1 (5 bases). The CDR3 is 16 residues long. CDR1 MNHNY and CDR2 SVGAGI come from the germline V gene (reference sequence). The V end was cut by 5 bases, the J end by 2 bases, with 16 bases between.

The chain couples TRBV4-3 to TRBJ2-2; 9 positions agree with TRBD2. Germline V gene sequence: CDR1 LGHNA, CDR2 YSLEER. Germline trimming cut 5 bases from V and 3 bases from J; bases unmatched to any gene: 10. The CDR3 has 17 amino acids. CDR3 sequence: CASSETSGPWDTGELFF. CDR3 nucleotides: TGCGCCAGCAGCGAGACTAGCGGCCCCTGGGACACCGGGGAGCTGTTTTTT.

The genes are TRBV4-3 and TRBJ2-3; D perhaps matches TRBD2 (6 bases). Trimming took 0 bases from V and 3 from J, leaving 13 bases between them. Germline-derived CDR1 and CDR2 are LGHNA and YSLEER. This CDR3 has 16 amino acids. CDR3 DNA sequence: TGCGCCAGCAGCCAAGAGATCGGGAGAGGGACAGATACGCAGTATTTT. Protein sequence: CASSQEIGRGTDTQYF.

This rearrangement joins TRBV10-3 to TRBJ1-1; 9 bases fit TRBD1. This CDR3 spans 15 amino acids. V was clipped by 7 bases and J by 4 bases; unmatched bases: 10. CDR1 is ENHRY and CDR2 is SYGVKD in the germline V gene. The CDR3 sequence is CAITPSGTGTTEAFF. CDR3 nucleotides: TGTGCCATCACCCCGTCCGGGACAGGGACCACTGAAGCTTTCTTT.

V is TRBV9 and J is TRBJ2-1; D call uncertain. The germline CDR1 and CDR2 sequences are SGDLS and YYNGEE. V dropped 0 bases and J dropped 5 bases, with 15 bases sitting between them. This CDR3 has 16 amino acids. The DNA for the CDR3 is TGTGCCAGCAGCGTAGCGCTGGGCCAGGATAACAATGAGCAGTTCTTC. It codes for CASSVALGQDNNEQFF.

Note on this clone: At one of its ends the junction is not consistent with the germline gene, which may arise from a read error. The chain combines TRBV7-7 with TRBJ2-5; tentative D call: TRBD1 (5 bases). The CDR3 is 13 amino acids. Germline V gives CDR1 SSHAT, CDR2 FNYEAQ (reference sequence). CDR3 sequence (DNA): TGTGCTAGCAGCCCAAGACAGCAAGAGACCCAGTACTTC. This translates into CASSPRQQETQYF.